The 17 T cell receptor beta chains presented below share a single source sample, sequenced in a study of T cells in Graves' hyperthyroidism and ophthalmopathy. Amplified TCR beta CDR3 regions derived from RNA transcripts. Using the HTBI primer set, a first-round RT-PCR was run on the TCR CDR3. TCRdb recomputed calls from the multiplex PCR reads with MiXCR, one row per CDR3 protein. The sample lists 560,000 or so distinct CDR3 sequences, approximately 20% seen once, with approximately 50% in the top ten. Sequenced material: blood. The source of these receptors is a man aged 40-49 years with Graves' ophthalmopathy.

The chain uses TRBV6-9 and TRBJ2-2; weak D call: TRBD2 (6 bases). This CDR3 is built from 18 residues. Trimming shortened V by 3 bases and J by 3 bases, and 20 bases separated the two germline ends. Germline V gene lookup returns CDR1 MNHGY and CDR2 SVAAGI. The CDR3 reads CASSYNGASVWDTGELFF. DNA of the CDR3: TGTGCCAGCAGTTACAACGGCGCTAGCGTGTGGGACACCGGGGAGCTGTTTTTT.

The rearrangement uses TRBV28 and TRBJ2-6, with 12 positions matching TRBD1. Trimming took 3 bases from V and 2 from J; bases not matched to a gene: 5. Germline V gives CDR1 MDHEN, CDR2 SYDVKM. The CDR3 has 18 residues. This chain's CDR3 is CASSFSGTGGAGANVLTF. In DNA, the CDR3 is TGTGCCAGCAGTTTCTCCGGGACAGGGGGCGCTGGGGCCAACGTCCTGACTTTC. Drawing the rest from reference TRBV28 and TRBJ2-6, the complete variable domain is DVKVTQSSRYLVKRTGEKVFLECVQDMDHENMFWYRQDPGLGLRLIYFSYDVKMKEKGDIPEGYSVSREKKERFSLILESASTNQTSMYLCASSFSGTGGAGANVLTFGAGSRLTVL.

At least ten counts were recorded for this clonotype. This chain links TRBV12-3 or TRBV12-4 with TRBJ1-1; D perhaps matches TRBD1 (5 bases). Trimming left V 7 bases short and J 3 bases short, with 9 bases between. The CDR3 totals 12 residues. CDR3 sequence: CASTPGHTEAFF. In DNA form, the CDR3 reads TGTGCCAGCACCCCGGGACACACTGAAGCTTTCTTT.

This clonotype was counted between two and nine times. V usage is TRBV5-1 and J usage is TRBJ2-3; TRBD1 matches at 9 bases. Germline trimming cut 6 bases from V and 5 bases from J; bases unmatched to any gene: 7. Germline V gene lookup returns CDR1 SGHRS and CDR2 YFSETQ. The CDR3 is made up of 14 amino acids. The CDR3, as DNA: TGCGCCAGCAAGTTGGGACAGGGACTAGATACGCAGTATTTT. Residues: CASKLGQGLDTQYF.

Only a few counts were recorded for this clonotype. A much larger clone is a single base away; this may be a read error. This sequence joins TRBV5-4 and TRBJ1-1, with TRBD1 identical over 9 bases. V shed 4 bases and J 3 bases; nucleotides not matched to a gene: 4. Germline CDR1 reads SGHNT; CDR2 reads YYREEE (reference sequence). This CDR3 has 14 residues. The CDR3 region has the DNA TGTGCCAGCAGCCCCTGGACAGGGGACACTGAAGCTTTCTTT. It yields the protein CASSPWTGDTEAFF.

This clonotype was detected many times. V is TRBV30 and J is TRBJ2-7; no definite D call. CDR3 length equals 12 residues. Between the trimmed V and J ends, which lost 2 bases and 4 bases, there was a span of 9 bases. Germline V gives CDR1 GTSNPN, CDR2 SVGIG (reference sequence). The chain's CDR3 is CAWSNGGYEQYF. The CDR3, as DNA: TGTGCCTGGAGTAACGGTGGGTACGAGCAGTACTTC.

This clonotype was detected only once. The chain is built from TRBV20-1 and TRBJ2-7; 7 bases match TRBD2. The CDR3 length is 14 residues. V lost 8 bases and J lost 5; bases outside the gene matches: 15. Per germline, CDR1 DFQATT and CDR2 SNEGSKA (reference sequence). DNA for the CDR3: TGCAGTACTGAATTCCAGTCTAGCGGAAACGAGCAGTACTTC. As protein: CSTEFQSSGNEQYF.

The chain employs TRBV5-6 and TRBJ1-4; D is unclear. Germline-derived CDR1 and CDR2 are SGHDT and YYEEEE. Trimming removed 2 bases from V and 0 bases from J, with 14 bases in between. This CDR3 contains 17 residues. The CDR3 loop reads CASSFFLADATNEKLFF. In nucleotides, the CDR3 is TGTGCCAGCAGCTTTTTTTTGGCGGATGCAACTAATGAAAAACTGTTTTTT.

The chain couples TRBV5-8 to TRBJ2-1; D unresolved. The CDR3 runs 14 residues. Germline-derived CDR1 and CDR2 are SGHTS and YDEGEE. The V and J ends lost 2 bases and 5 bases respectively, with 11 bases between them. CDR3 region: CASSFLLGHNEQFF. The CDR3 DNA reads TGTGCCAGCAGCTTTCTTCTCGGGCACAATGAGCAGTTCTTC.

This clonotype was detected many times. The genes are TRBV28 and TRBJ2-7; unclear D gene. The CDR3 length is 14 residues. Germline CDR1 and CDR2: MDHEN and SYDVKM. Between the trimmed V and J ends, which lost 6 bases and 6 bases, there was a span of 18 bases. The CDR3 sequence: CASRVTLFLGEQYF. For the CDR3, the DNA is TGTGCCAGCAGGGTGACACTCTTCTTAGGCGAGCAGTACTTC.

The chain has TRBV6-1 and TRBJ1-5; a possible D gene is TRBD1 (6 bases). Germline V gene sequence: CDR1 MNHNS, CDR2 SASEGT. The CDR3 totals 14 residues. Trimming left V 8 bases short and J 2 bases short, with 13 bases between. CDR3 nucleotide sequence: TGTGCCAGCTGGAGGGCAGGGGGCAATCAGCCCCAGCATTTT. It is translated as CASWRAGGNQPQHF.

The chain links TRBV5-1 to TRBJ2-6; 13 bases line up with TRBD2. J was trimmed by 0 bases and V by 2 bases; bases with no gene match: 8. The CDR3 spans 20 residues. In germline, CDR1 is SGHRS, CDR2 YFSETQ. The CDR3: CASSFGLAGATSSGANVLTF. In nucleotides, the CDR3 is TGCGCCAGCAGCTTCGGACTAGCGGGGGCCACAAGCTCTGGGGCCAACGTCCTGACTTTC. Using reference TRBV5-1 and TRBJ2-6 for the parts outside the CDR3, the full variable domain is KAGVTQTPRYLIKTRGQQVTLSCSPISGHRSVSWYQQTPGQGLQFLFEYFSETQRNKGNFPGRFSGRQFSNSRSEMNVSTLELGDSALYLCASSFGLAGATSSGANVLTFGAGSRLTVL.

The V call is TRBV5-6, the J call TRBJ1-5; 8 bases fit TRBD1. This CDR3 is built from 15 residues. V gave up 4 bases and J gave up 3 bases; unmatched junction bases: 6. Germline loops: CDR1 SGHDT, CDR2 YYEEEE. The CDR3, as DNA: TGTGCCAGCAGCCTCGGACAGGGTAACAATCAGCCCCAGCATTTT. Its protein product is CASSLGQGNNQPQHF.

The sample holds many counts of this clonotype. The rearrangement uses TRBV5-1 and TRBJ2-1; D might be TRBD1 (6 bases). Germline lookup yields CDR1 SGHRS and CDR2 YFSETQ. The CDR3 loop spans 15 amino acids. V was cut by 7 bases and J by 1 base, with 15 bases left in between. CDR3 protein: CASSPPQGSYNEQFF. The CDR3 region has the DNA TGCGCCAGCTCTCCTCCGCAGGGGTCCTACAATGAGCAGTTCTTC. Full variable domain (rest looked up from reference TRBV5-1 and TRBJ2-1): KAGVTQTPRYLIKTRGQQVTLSCSPISGHRSVSWYQQTPGQGLQFLFEYFSETQRNKGNFPGRFSGRQFSNSRSEMNVSTLELGDSALYLCASSPPQGSYNEQFFGPGTRLTVL.

In its sample, this clonotype was seen many times. The chain recombines TRBV30 with TRBJ1-5; 8 nucleotides line up with TRBD1. CDR3 size: 13 residues. Germline V gene sequence: CDR1 GTSNPN, CDR2 SVGIG (reference sequence). The junction had 6 bases not matched to a gene; V was cut back by 3 bases and J by 8 bases. CDR3 coding DNA: TGTGCCTGGAGCCAGACAGGGGATAAGCCCCAGCATTTT. Amino acids: CAWSQTGDKPQHF.

The genes are TRBV5-1 and TRBJ1-1; D is uncertain. V dropped 4 bases and J dropped 1 base, with 11 bases sitting between them. Germline V lookup: CDR1 SGHRS, CDR2 YFSETQ. This CDR3 spans 14 amino acids. Here the CDR3 reads CASSPAVRNTEAFF. CDR3 nucleotides: TGCGCCAGCAGCCCGGCGGTTAGGAACACTGAAGCTTTCTTT.

The V and J genes are TRBV6-5 and TRBJ1-2; D remains unclear. CDR3 length: 17 residues. Germline CDR1 MNHEY, CDR2 SVGAGI. The V end was cut by 0 bases, the J end by 4 bases, with 18 bases between. DNA of the CDR3: TGTGCCAGCAGTTACTCGATTCCCCCAGGAGGAGTCTATGGCTACACCTTC. The encoded protein is CASSYSIPPGGVYGYTF.